The clone carrying this TCR beta chain showed up many times. No antigen is known for it. The data were obtained in a study of read filtering for tumor transcriptome and immune sequencing. As for the study in general: Whole-transcriptome libraries were prepared after DNase treatment. Per sample, TCR-region reads ranged about 4.05 to 10.27 million by IR-seq, roughly 85 to 1,400 by RNA-seq. Study results and limitations: Compared with RNA-seq, IR-seq gave much higher clonotype depth and reliability.

This CDR3 comprises 16 residues. The V end was cut by 4 bases, the J end by 4 bases, with 19 bases between. From around 0.4 ug of RNA, a library with molecular barcoded alpha/delta and beta/gamma adaptors was made. TCRdb analysed the reads with MiXCR anew, one entry per CDR3 protein. The sample lists about 54,000 distinct CDR3 sequences, about 12% occurring once. At the time of active disease, bone marrow was collected from every patient. Source material: a population of CD138-negative cells sorted from bone marrow. This clonotype was sampled from a donor older than 35 with multiple myeloma. This chain links TRBV12-3 or TRBV12-4 with TRBJ1-1, with D maybe TRBD1 (5 bases). CDR3 in DNA: TGTGCCAGCAGTTATCCCGACAGAAAGGGGAGCACTGAAGCTTTCTTT. Translated: CASSYPDRKGSTEAFF.